This T cell receptor beta chain was sequenced for a study of T cells expressing NK-cell markers. Study-wide results and caveats: A few donors likewise had their CD3+CD56-NKG2C+ fraction led by these clonotypes.

For this clonotype: Antigen: not known.

TCRdb reprocessed the 5' RACE reads, keeping one entry per CDR3 protein, no DNA. Listed are 200,000 to 300,000 distinct CDR3 sequences; around 0.42% falls within the top ten. Germline-derived CDR1 and CDR2 are DFQATT and SNEGSKA (reference sequence). The CDR3 sequence is 12 residues long. The sequence derives from a man aged 18 to 35 in good health. Sequencing was performed on blood T cells: a sorted CD56 or NKG2C T cell subset, CD4+ or CD8+ T cells, or bulk PBMC T cells (not recorded which). J is TRBJ2-5 and V is TRBV20-1; no DNA is available, so the TRBD1 call from TCRdb remains unchecked. CDR3 sequence reads: CSASGAEETQYF.